This T cell receptor (beta chain) was captured by sequencing in a study of blood T cells in healthy people across ages. J lost 0 bases, V lost 4 bases, and 9 bases had no gene match. CDR1 is SGDLS and CDR2 is YYNGEE in the germline V gene. This CDR3 is built from 17 residues. Note on this clonotype: Its antigen is not known.

Primed by a sample-barcoded 5' primer and a J-beta primer mix, a second PCR proceeded for 7 to 11 cycles. TCRdb processed the 5' RACE reads anew with MiXCR; each CDR3 protein has one entry. This sample has some 1.7 million distinct CDR3 sequences, with under 30% found just once. Isolation recovered at least 7 million PBMCs from every sample. Findings and limits, study-wide: CMV infection status of these donors was not known. Diversity of TCR beta per million T cells declined in a roughly linear way with age.

This TCR was recovered from a woman aged 30 to 39 in good health. The J gene is TRBJ1-5, the V gene TRBV9; TRBD1 matches 8 bases. The material sequenced was blood. The CDR3 sequence: CASSTGTGRFSNQPQHF. CDR3 sequence (DNA): TGTGCCAGCAGCACCGGGACAGGAAGATTTAGCAATCAGCCCCAGCATTTT. The entire variable domain, with the rest obtained from reference TRBV9 and TRBJ1-5, is as follows: DSGVTQTPKHLITATGQRVTLRCSPRSGDLSVYWYQQSLDQGLQFLIQYYNGEERAKGNILERFSAQQFPDLHSELNLSSLELGDSALYFCASSTGTGRFSNQPQHFGDGTRLSIL.